This TCR beta chain appears in the sequencing data of a study of memory CD4+ T cells and cytomegalovirus serostatus. Sequenced by immunoSEQ multiplex PCR; TCRdb stores in-frame clones only, minus some. The sample includes 45,000 to 60,000 clones, over 70% of them seen just once. Single viable CD3+CD4+CD8-CD45RO+ cells were sorted as the memory CD4+ T cells. The CDR3 extends over 17 amino acids. The J segment lost 4 bases and the V segment lost 3 bases, leaving 6 bases of the junction unmatched. The germline gives CDR1 SGDLS, CDR2 YYNGEE. The TCR sequence derives from an adult in good health and CMV-seropositive. Specimen: memory CD4+ T cells from blood. The chain combines TRBV9 with TRBJ2-1; 14 bases fit TRBD2. In DNA form, the CDR3 reads TGTGCCAGCAGCGGGCCGGGACTAGCGGGAGCTTACAATGAGCAGTTCTTC. Protein: CASSGPGLAGAYNEQFF.